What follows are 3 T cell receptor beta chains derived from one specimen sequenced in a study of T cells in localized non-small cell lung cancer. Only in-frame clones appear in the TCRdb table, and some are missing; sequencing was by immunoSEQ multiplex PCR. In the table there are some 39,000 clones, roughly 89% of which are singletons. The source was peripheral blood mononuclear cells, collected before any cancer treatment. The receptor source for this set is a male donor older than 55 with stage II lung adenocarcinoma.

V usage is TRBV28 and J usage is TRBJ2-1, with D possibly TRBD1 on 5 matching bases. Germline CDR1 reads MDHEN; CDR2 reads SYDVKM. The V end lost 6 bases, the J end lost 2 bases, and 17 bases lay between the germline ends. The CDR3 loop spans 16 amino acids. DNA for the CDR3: TGTGCCAGCAGCAGCCAGGGCTTGGGTCCCTACAATGAGCAGTTCTTC. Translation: CASSSQGLGPYNEQFF.

Written as DNA, the CDR3 is TGTGCCAGCAGGGGTACACAGATCCGCACAGATACGCAGTATTTT. It specifies CASRGTQIRTDTQYF. The rearrangement joins TRBV28 to TRBJ2-3; D remains unclear. Deletions cut 6 bases from V and 1 base from J, with 14 bases between. Per germline, CDR1 MDHEN and CDR2 SYDVKM. CDR3 length equals 15 residues. Together with reference TRBV28 and TRBJ2-3, the CDR3 gives the full variable domain: DVKVTQSSRYLVKRTGEKVFLECVQDMDHENMFWYRQDPGLGLRLIYFSYDVKMKEKGDIPEGYSVSREKKERFSLILESASTNQTSMYLCASRGTQIRTDTQYFGPGTRLTVL.

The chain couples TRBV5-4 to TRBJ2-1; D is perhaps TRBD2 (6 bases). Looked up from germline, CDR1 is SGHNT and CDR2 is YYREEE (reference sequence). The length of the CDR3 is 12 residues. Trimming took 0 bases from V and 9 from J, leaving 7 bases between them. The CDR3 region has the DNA TGTGCCAGCAGCTTGGGGCGGGGTGAGCAGTTCTTC. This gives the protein CASSLGRGEQFF.